What follows is one T cell receptor (beta chain) and its context. The data originate from a study of kidney transplant recipient with SARS-CoV-2 infection. TCRdb reprocessed the reads via MiXCR and lists one record per CDR3 protein. The repertoire has 200,000 to 300,000 distinct CDR3 sequences, 29% of them found once; the top ten carry less than 8.5%. From germline, CDR1 is SGHNT and CDR2 YENEEA. V was clipped by 2 bases and J by 4 bases; unmatched bases: 10. The CDR3 has 17 residues. The rearrangement uses TRBV11-3 and TRBJ2-3; 9 bases map to TRBD1. This sequence was found in a male patient aged 25-45 years who had COVID-19 and was a kidney transplant recipient. Part of the T cells may come from the graft donor. The sample consisted of a blood sample, taken at baseline and between days 110 and 120 from a kidney transplant recipient. The DNA of the CDR3 is TGTGCCAGCAGCTTACTTCCGACAGGGGGTACATCAGATACGCAGTATTTT. Amino acid sequence: CASSLLPTGGTSDTQYF.